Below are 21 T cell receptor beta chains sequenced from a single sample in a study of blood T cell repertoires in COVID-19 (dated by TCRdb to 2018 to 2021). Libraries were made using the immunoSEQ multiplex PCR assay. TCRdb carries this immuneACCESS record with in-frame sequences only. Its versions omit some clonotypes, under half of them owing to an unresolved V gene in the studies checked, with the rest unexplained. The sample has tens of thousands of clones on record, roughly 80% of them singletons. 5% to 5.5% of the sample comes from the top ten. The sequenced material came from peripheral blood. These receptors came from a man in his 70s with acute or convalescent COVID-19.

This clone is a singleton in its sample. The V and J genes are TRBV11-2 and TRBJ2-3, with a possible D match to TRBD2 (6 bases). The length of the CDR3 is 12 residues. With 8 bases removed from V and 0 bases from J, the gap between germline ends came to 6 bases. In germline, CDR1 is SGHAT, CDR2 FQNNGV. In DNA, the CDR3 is TGTGCCAGCGCGGGAAGCACAGATACGCAGTATTTT. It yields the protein CASAGSTDTQYF.

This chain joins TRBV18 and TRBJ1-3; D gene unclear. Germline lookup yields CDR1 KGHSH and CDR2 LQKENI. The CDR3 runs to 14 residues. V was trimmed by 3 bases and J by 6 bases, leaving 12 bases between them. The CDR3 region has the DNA TGTGCCAGCTCACCCTCTGGCGGTGTAAACACCATATATTTT. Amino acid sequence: CASSPSGGVNTIYF.

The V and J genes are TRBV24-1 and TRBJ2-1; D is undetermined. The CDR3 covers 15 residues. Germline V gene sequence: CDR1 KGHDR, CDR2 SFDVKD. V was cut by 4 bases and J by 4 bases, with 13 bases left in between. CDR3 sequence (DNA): TGTGCCACCAGTGACCCCCGAAGCCTTTACAATGAGCAGTTCTTC. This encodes CATSDPRSLYNEQFF.

CDR3 bases: TGTGCCAGTAGTCTTCAGTCGGGCGGGGAGCTGTTTTTT. Protein sequence: CASSLQSGGELFF. The chain has TRBV19 and TRBJ2-2; D unresolved. Trimming cost V 5 bases and J 7 bases, with 11 bases left between them. Germline-derived CDR1 and CDR2 are LNHDA and SQIVND (reference sequence). This CDR3 region has 13 residues.

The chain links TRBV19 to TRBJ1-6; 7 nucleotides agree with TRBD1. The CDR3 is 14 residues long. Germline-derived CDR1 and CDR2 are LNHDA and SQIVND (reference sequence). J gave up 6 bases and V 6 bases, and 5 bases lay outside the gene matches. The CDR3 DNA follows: TGTGCCAGTAGGAACCGACAGGGTAATTCACCCCTCCACTTT. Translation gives CASRNRQGNSPLHF.

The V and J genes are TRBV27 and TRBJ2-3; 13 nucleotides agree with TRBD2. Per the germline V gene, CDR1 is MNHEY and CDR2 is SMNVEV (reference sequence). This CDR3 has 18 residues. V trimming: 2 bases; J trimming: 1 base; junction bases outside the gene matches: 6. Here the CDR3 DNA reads TGTGCCAGCAGTTTACGACTAGCGGGGGGCTTAGGCACAGATACGCAGTATTTT. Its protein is CASSLRLAGGLGTDTQYF.

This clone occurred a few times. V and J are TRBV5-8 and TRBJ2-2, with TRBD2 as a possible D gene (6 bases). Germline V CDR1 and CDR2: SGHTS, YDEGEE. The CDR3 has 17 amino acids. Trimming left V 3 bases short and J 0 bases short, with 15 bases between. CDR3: CASSSRVIAANTGELFF. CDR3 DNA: TGTGCCAGCAGCTCCCGGGTGATAGCGGCGAACACCGGGGAGCTGTTTTTT.

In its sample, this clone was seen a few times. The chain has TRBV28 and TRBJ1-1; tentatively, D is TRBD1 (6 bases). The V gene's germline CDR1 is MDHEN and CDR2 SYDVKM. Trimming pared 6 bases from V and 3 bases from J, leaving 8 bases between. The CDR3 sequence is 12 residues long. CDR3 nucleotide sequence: TGTGCCAGCAGGGACAGCTACACTGAAGCTTTCTTT. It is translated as CASRDSYTEAFF.

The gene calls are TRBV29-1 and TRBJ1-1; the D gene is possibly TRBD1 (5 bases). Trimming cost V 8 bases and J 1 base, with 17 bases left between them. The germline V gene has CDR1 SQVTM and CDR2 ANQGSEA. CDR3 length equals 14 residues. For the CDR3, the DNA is TGCAGCACCACCAGGAATACAGGGAACACTGAAGCTTTCTTT. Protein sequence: CSTTRNTGNTEAFF. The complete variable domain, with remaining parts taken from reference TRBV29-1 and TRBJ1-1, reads SAVISQKPSRDICQRGTSLTIQCQVDSQVTMMFWYRQQPGQSLTLIATANQGSEATYESGFVIDKFPISRPNLTFSTLTVSNMSPEDSSIYLCSTTRNTGNTEAFFGQGTRLTVV.

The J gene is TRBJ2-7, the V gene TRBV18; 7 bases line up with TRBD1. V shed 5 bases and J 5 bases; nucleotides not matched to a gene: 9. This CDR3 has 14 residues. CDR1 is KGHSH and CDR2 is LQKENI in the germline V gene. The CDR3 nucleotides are TGTGCCAGCTCATGGCGGCAGGGGGAGAACGAGCAGTACTTC. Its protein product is CASSWRQGENEQYF.

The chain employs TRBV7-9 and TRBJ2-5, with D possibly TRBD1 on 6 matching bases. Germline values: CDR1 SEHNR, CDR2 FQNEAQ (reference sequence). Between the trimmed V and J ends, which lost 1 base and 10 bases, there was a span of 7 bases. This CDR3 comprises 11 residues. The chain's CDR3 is CASSLEQGQYF. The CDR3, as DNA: TGTGCCAGCAGCTTAGAACAGGGCCAGTACTTC.

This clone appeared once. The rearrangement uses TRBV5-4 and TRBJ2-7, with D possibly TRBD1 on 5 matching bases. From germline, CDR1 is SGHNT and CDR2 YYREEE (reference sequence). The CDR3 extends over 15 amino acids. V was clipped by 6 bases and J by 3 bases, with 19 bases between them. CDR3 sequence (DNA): TGTGCCAGCACCGACCGGTCCAGGGCTGACTACGAGCAGTACTTC. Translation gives CASTDRSRADYEQYF. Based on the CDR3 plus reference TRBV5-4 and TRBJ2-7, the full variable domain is ETGVTQSPTHLIKTRGQQVTLRCSSQSGHNTVSWYQQALGQGPQFIFQYYREEENGRGNFPPRFSGLQFPNYSSELNVNALELDDSALYLCASTDRSRADYEQYFGPGTRLTVT.

The CDR3 DNA follows: TGTGCCAGCAGCTTAAGGACAGACCCTCGAACAACTGAAGCTTTCTTT. Its translation is CASSLRTDPRTTEAFF. The chain joins TRBV11-2 to TRBJ1-1; tentative D call: TRBD1 (6 bases). CDR3 size: 16 residues. Germline V gene lookup returns CDR1 SGHAT and CDR2 FQNNGV. Deletions cut 2 bases from V and 5 bases from J, with 18 bases between.

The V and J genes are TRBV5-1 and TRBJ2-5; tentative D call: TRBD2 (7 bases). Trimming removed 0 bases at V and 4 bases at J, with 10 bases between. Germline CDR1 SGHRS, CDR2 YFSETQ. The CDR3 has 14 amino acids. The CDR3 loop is CASSLVGGRETQYF. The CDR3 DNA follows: TGCGCCAGCAGCTTGGTCGGGGGGCGAGAGACCCAGTACTTC.

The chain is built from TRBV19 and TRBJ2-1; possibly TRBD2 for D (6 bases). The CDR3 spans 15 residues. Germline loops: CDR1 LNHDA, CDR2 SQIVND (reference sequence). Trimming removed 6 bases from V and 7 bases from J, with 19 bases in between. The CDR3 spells CASRIKAGGGNEQFF. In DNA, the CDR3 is TGTGCCAGTAGAATAAAAGCCGGGGGAGGAAATGAGCAGTTCTTC. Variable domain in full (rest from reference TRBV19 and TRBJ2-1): DGGITQSPKYLFRKEGQNVTLSCEQNLNHDAMYWYRQDPGQGLRLIYYSQIVNDFQKGDIAEGYSVSREKKESFPLTVTSAQKNPTAFYLCASRIKAGGGNEQFFGPGTRLTVL.

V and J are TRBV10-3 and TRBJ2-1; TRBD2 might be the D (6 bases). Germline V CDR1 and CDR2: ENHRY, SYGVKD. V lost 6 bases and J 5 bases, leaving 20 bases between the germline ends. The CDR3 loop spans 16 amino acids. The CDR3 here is CAIRDPSGDLNNEQFF. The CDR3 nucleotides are TGTGCCATCAGGGACCCCTCGGGGGATTTAAACAATGAGCAGTTCTTC.

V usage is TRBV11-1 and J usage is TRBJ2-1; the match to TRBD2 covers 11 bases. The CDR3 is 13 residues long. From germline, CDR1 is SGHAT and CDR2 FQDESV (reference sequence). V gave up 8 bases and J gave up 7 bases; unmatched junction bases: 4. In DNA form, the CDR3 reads TGTGCCAGCCTAGCGGGGGGAGGGAATGAGCAGTTCTTC. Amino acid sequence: CASLAGGGNEQFF.

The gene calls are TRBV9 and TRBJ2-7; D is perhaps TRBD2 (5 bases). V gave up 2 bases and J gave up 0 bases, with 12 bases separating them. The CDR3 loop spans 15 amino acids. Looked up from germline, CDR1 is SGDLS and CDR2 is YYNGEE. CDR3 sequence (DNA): TGTGCCAGCAGCGTCGGGAACCCAAACTCCTACGAGCAGTACTTC. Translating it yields CASSVGNPNSYEQYF.

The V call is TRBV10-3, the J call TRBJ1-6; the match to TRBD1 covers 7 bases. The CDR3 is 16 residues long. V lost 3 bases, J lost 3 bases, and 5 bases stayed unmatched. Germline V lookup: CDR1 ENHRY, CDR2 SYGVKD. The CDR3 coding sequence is TGTGCCATCAGTGATGAACAGGGGATCTATAATTCACCCCTCCACTTT. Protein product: CAISDEQGIYNSPLHF.

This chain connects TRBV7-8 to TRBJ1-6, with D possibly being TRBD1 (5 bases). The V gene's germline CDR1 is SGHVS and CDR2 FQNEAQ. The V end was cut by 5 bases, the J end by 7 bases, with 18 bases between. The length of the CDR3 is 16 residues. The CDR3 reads CASSPLSTVGNSPLHF. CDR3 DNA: TGTGCCAGCAGCCCCCTGTCGACAGTTGGGAATTCACCCCTCCACTTT.

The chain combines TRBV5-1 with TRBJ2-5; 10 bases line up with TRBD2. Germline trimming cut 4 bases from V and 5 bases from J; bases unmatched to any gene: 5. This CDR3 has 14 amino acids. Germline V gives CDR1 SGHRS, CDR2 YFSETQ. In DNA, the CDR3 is TGCGCCAGCAGCGGGGCTAGCGGGGGTGAGACCCAGTACTTC. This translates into CASSGASGGETQYF.